This section outlines one TCR beta chain sequence together with its context. Its antigen is not yet known. Within one base of it there is no much larger clone, and no base qualities were kept. Different DNA sequences within this sample yield the same CDR3. These data originate in a study of blood T cell repertoires in COVID-19 (dated by TCRdb to 2018 to 2021). Some background on the complete study: Samples covering the acute and convalescent phases of COVID-19 were provided by collaborators in the United States, Italy and Spain. The dataset comprised deeply sampled blood TCRbeta repertoires from subjects exposed to, actively infected with, or recovered from COVID-19. The repertoires were released in a freely available public database intended as a resource for research on the immune response to SARS-CoV-2. The material from the prospective study consisted of cDNA or gDNA derived from T cells, B-cell-depleted T cells, or PBMCs. Nearly every sample came with metadata listing a de-identified subject ID, COVID-19 status, age in years and sex. Where HLA class I and class II types were available, the types were taken from metadata supplied by the sample provider, not from assay-based typing. Samples were obtained from the ongoing ImmuneRACE study (first 160 participants) and from about 1,300 subjects provided by 6 global collaborators. The research as a whole found: The quantity of clinical and demographic metadata differed by source and by participant and was supplied without curation.

Whole blood was collected in K2EDTA tubes by collaborating institutions according to the institutions' own protocols. For TCRbeta analysis, collaborators shipped samples in one of three forms: frozen whole blood, isolated PBMCs, or DNA extracted from either of those sample types. TCRbeta CDR3 regions were amplified from genomic DNA by means of the immunoSEQ Assay, a bias-controlled multiplex PCR. The authors' pipeline ran thus. The number of nucleated cells in each sample was estimated by amplification of reference gene primers within the assay. Sequence reads were collapsed and filtered to measure the absolute abundance of every unique TCRbeta CDR3 rearrangement. Productive Simpson clonality was computed per sample as the square root of Simpson's diversity index over productive rearrangements. TCRdb took this table from immuneACCESS and kept in-frame rearrangements with V and J called. Such tables lack part of the clones; where checked against another copy, unresolved V genes explain under half of the gap, and the rest is unexplained. The DNA gave D and trimming, while V, J and clone size come from that table. For this sample the table gives about 120,000 clones, of which more than 75% were detected only once. The ten largest make up approximately 3.7% of the sample.

This clonotype originated in a man between 50 and 59 years old with active COVID-19. The sample comprised peripheral blood.

The DNA sequence is as follows: TGCGCCAGCAGCCTCCCGGGGGGCAACACCGGGGAGCTGTTTTTT. Protein translation: CASSLPGGNTGELFF. The chain uses TRBV5-1 and TRBJ2-2, with TRBD2 perhaps the D gene, on 7 matching bases. V is reduced by 4 bases and J by 2 bases, leaving a spacing of 12 bases between them. The CDR1 and CDR2 encoded by the germline V gene are SGHRS and YFSETQ. The CDR3, cysteine through phenylalanine, is 15 amino acids long. Solely the CDR3 DNA is kept, with 45 bases framed from the first base.